These T cell receptor beta chains were read from a single sample in a study of cytomegalovirus exposure and HLA in healthy donors. Libraries were prepared by immunoSEQ multiplex PCR; TCRdb keeps only in-frame clonotypes and omits some of them. The sample has around 60,000 clones, around 75% seen once. The sample taken for sequencing was PBMCs. The receptors were sampled from a man in his fifties in good health and CMV-seropositive. Both conserved end residues are part of each CDR3. D genes are given only for firm matches. Where a row states a size, it is once, few, many or the class of an expanded clone; other rows omit it.

NA,TRBJ2-3,NA,TRBV2,14,TGTGCCAGCAGTGAAACCCGGGGTTCAGATACGCAGTATTTT,CASSETRGSDTQYF
TRBD1,TRBJ1-6,NA,TRBV27,21,TGTGCCAGCAGTGTAGCGGGTCGTGACAGGGGGCGAACAAACTATAATTCACCCCTCCACTTT,CASSVAGRDRGRTNYNSPLHF
TRBD1,TRBJ1-6,NA,TRBV30,18,TGTGCCTGGAGTGGTAAAGGACGAGGGGCAGGGGGTAATTCACCCCTCCACTTT,CAWSGKGRGAGGNSPLHF
NA,TRBJ1-6,NA,TRBV6-5,15,TGTGCCAGCACCCAAATCCAGGGGAATAATTCACCCCTCCACTTT,CASTQIQGNNSPLHF
TRBD2,TRBJ2-7,NA,TRBV7-8,14,TGTGCCAGCAGCAATAGCGGGGGTGGTTACGAGCAGTACTTC,CASSNSGGGYEQYF
NA,TRBJ1-2,NA,TRBV4-3,15,TGCGCCAGCAGCCAACCCGCGGGTGGGATCTATAGCTACACCTTC,CASSQPAGGIYSYTF
NA,TRBJ2-6,NA,TRBV27,18,TGTGCCAGCAGTTTAGCAGGGCGGAAAAGCTCTGGGGCCAACGTCCTGACTTTC,CASSLAGRKSSGANVLTF
NA,TRBJ1-4,NA,TRBV28,14,TGTGCCAGCGGGGGGGAGAGACCCAATGAAAAACTGTTTTTT,CASGGERPNEKLFF
NA,TRBJ1-2,few,TRBV5-1,15,TGCGCCAGCAGCCCCGGACAGAGCTCTGGCTATGGCTACACCTTC,CASSPGQSSGYGYTF
NA,TRBJ1-5,NA,TRBV19,12,TGTGCCAGTAGTATCCAGAATCAGCCCCAGCATTTT,CASSIQNQPQHF
TRBD1,TRBJ1-1,NA,TRBV5-4,14,TGTGCCAGCAGCCTCGGACAGGGGAGGACTGAAGCTTTCTTT,CASSLGQGRTEAFF
TRBD1,TRBJ2-1,NA,TRBV27,14,TGTGCCAGCAGTAGCCGACAGGGGCTGGATGAGCAGTTCTTC,CASSSRQGLDEQFF
NA,TRBJ2-5,NA,TRBV28,13,TGTGCCAGCAGTTTGGTAGCCCCAGAGACCCAGTACTTC,CASSLVAPETQYF
TRBD1,TRBJ2-7,NA,TRBV4-2,14,TGTGCCAGCAGCTCTAGACAGGGGGCCTACGAGCAGTACTTC,CASSSRQGAYEQYF
TRBD1,TRBJ1-2,NA,TRBV6-1,15,TGTGCCAGCAGTGAAGCGAACAGGGGAAGCTATGGCTACACCTTC,CASSEANRGSYGYTF
TRBD2,TRBJ2-1,NA,TRBV25-1,16,TGTGCCAGCAGTGCACTTGGATTAGCGGGAGGCAATGAGCAGTTCTTC,CASSALGLAGGNEQFF
NA,TRBJ1-2,NA,TRBV19,16,TGTGCCAGTAGTATAAATGGCGACAGCCTAAACTATGGCTACACCTTC,CASSINGDSLNYGYTF
TRBD2,TRBJ2-7,NA,TRBV7-9,14,TGTGCCAGCAGCTTAATAGGCGGGAGGGGGGAGCAGTACTTC,CASSLIGGRGEQYF
TRBD2,TRBJ2-1,NA,TRBV7-7,14,TGTGCCAGCAGCTTGGGCGGGGGTTACAATGAGCAGTTCTTC,CASSLGGGYNEQFF
TRBD1,TRBJ2-5,NA,TRBV5-4,16,TGTGCCAGCCATAGCATTAAAGGGACAGACCAAGAGACCCAGTACTTC,CASHSIKGTDQETQYF
TRBD1,TRBJ2-7,NA,TRBV7-2,15,TGTGCCAGCAGCTCTGGGGGACAGGGGGCGGGCGAGCAGTACTTC,CASSSGGQGAGEQYF
NA,TRBJ2-7,few,TRBV7-6,15,TGTGCCAGCAGCTTAGCGGGGGGGCCGTCCTACGAGCAGTACTTC,CASSLAGGPSYEQYF
NA,TRBJ1-1,NA,TRBV5-1,17,TGCGCCAGCAGCTTGAATGGACGAGGGTTCTTTTACACTGAAGCTTTCTTT,CASSLNGRGFFYTEAFF
TRBD1,TRBJ1-2,once,TRBV4-1,14,TGCGCCAGCAGCCACCCCGGGACAGGGGACGGCTACACCTTC,CASSHPGTGDGYTF
NA,TRBJ1-1,NA,TRBV9,14,TGTGCCAGCAGCGGAGAGGTAGCAAGCACTGAAGCTTTCTTT,CASSGEVASTEAFF
NA,TRBJ1-6,NA,TRBV30,14,TGTGCCTGGAGGGAGCAGGGGTTTAATTCCCCCCTCCACTTT,CAWREQGFNSPLHF
TRBD2,TRBJ2-1,NA,TRBV9,15,TGTGCCAGCAGCGTTGGAGCGGGAACCTACAATGAGCAGTTCTTC,CASSVGAGTYNEQFF